This T cell receptor (beta chain) derives from a study of shared clonotypes between healthy human individuals. Here immunoSEQ multiplex PCR was the method, and the copy in TCRdb shows in-frame clones only, minus some. The sample gives some 2.4 million clones, approximately 94% of which show up once; 0.36% is in the top ten. Whole-study findings and limits: Tissue TCR repertoires likely differ from these blood-only repertoires. Approximately 5.3% was the fraction of naive CD4 clonotypes found shared across a handful of donors. Generally, naive subsets (rather than memory subsets) showed larger estimated richness.

A word on this clone: No antigen is known for it.

CDR1 is KGHSH, CDR2 LQKENI, per germline. V was pared by 3 bases and J by 6 bases, with 17 bases between. The CDR3 is 15 residues long. Sequencing was done on a sample of naive CD4+ T cells from PBMCs. Described subset: CD45RA+ positively selected. The chain combines TRBV18 with TRBJ1-2; D not resolved. The origin of this receptor is a man aged 18 to 29 in good health. Some clones in this sample may be carry-over from other donors' samples. As DNA, the CDR3 is TGTGCCAGCTCACCCGCCCGCCCTAGCGGTGATGGCTACACCTTC. Amino acid sequence: CASSPARPSGDGYTF.